The clone carrying this TCR beta chain showed up just a few times. No antigen is known for it. This sample was included in a study of response to subunit inactivated influenza vaccine. Study-level points and caveats: Authors suggested few new T cells are recruited by each seasonal influenza vaccination.

MiXCR was run by TCRdb on the RT-PCR reads, yielding one entry per CDR3 protein. The profile shows under 550,000 distinct CDR3 sequences, 7.2% of them singletons. V was shortened by 3 bases and J by 1 base, with 10 bases between the two germline ends. The CDR3 extends over 15 amino acids. The germline V gene encodes CDR1 ENHRY and CDR2 SYGVKD. The receptor was derived from a man in his fifties or sixties who received an inactivated influenza vaccine. The gene calls are TRBV10-3 and TRBJ1-5; TRBD1 is a possible D gene (6 bases). The sequenced sample was PBMCs from blood, obtained less than 30 months after vaccination. CDR3 coding DNA: TGTGCCATCAGTGATGAAGGGGGGAGCAATCAGCCCCAGCATTTT. It encodes CAISDEGGSNQPQHF.